A selection of T cell receptor beta chains follows, all from one sample in a study of cytomegalovirus exposure and HLA in healthy donors. Repertoires were generated with immunoSEQ multiplex PCR, while TCRdb's copy carries only in-frame clones and drops some. The sample consists of 55,000 to 75,000 clones, 85% to 95% of them appearing once. Sequencing was carried out using PBMCs. The receptors come from a man younger than 30 in good health and CMV-seropositive. Each CDR3 is given with its conserved first and last residue. D genes are given only for firm matches. Clone size is not always given. Where it is, it says once, few, many or a class for expanded clones.

D gene	clone size	J gene	V gene	CDR3 protein	CDR3 DNA
.	.	TRBJ1-2	TRBV4-1	CASSQDNLGNYGYTF	TGCGCCAGCAGCCAAGATAATCTAGGCAACTATGGCTACACCTTC
TRBD2	.	TRBJ2-2	TRBV9	CASSAHLAAGELFF	TGTGCCAGCAGCGCACACCTAGCGGCCGGGGAGCTGTTTTTT
.	.	TRBJ2-1	TRBV2	CASSAGSYNEQFF	TGTGCCAGCAGTGCGGGCTCCTACAATGAGCAGTTCTTC
TRBD1	.	TRBJ1-2	TRBV4-3	CASSQDGQGASGYTF	TGCGCCAGCAGCCAAGACGGACAGGGGGCAAGTGGCTACACCTTC
.	.	TRBJ1-5	TRBV28	CASSSQPGVQPQHF	TGTGCCAGCAGTTCCCAACCAGGGGTCCAGCCCCAGCATTTT
.	.	TRBJ2-2	TRBV28	CASSLYLGGNTGELFF	TGTGCCAGCAGTTTATATTTAGGGGGGAACACCGGGGAGCTGTTTTTT
.	.	TRBJ1-1	TRBV7-2	CASSLARENTEAFF	TGTGCCAGCAGCTTAGCGCGGGAGAACACTGAAGCTTTCTTT
TRBD2	.	TRBJ2-1	TRBV29-1	CSVASGFYEQFF	TGCAGCGTTGCTAGCGGTTTCTATGAGCAGTTCTTC
.	.	TRBJ2-7	TRBV27	CASSFADSYEQYF	TGTGCCAGCAGTTTCGCAGACTCCTACGAGCAGTACTTC
.	.	TRBJ1-2	TRBV6-5	CASSFYRDYGYTF	TGTGCCAGCAGTTTCTACAGGGACTATGGCTACACCTTC
TRBD1	.	TRBJ1-2	TRBV29-1	CSVGVAWDSSGYTF	TGCAGCGTTGGGGTCGCTTGGGACAGCTCTGGCTACACCTTC
TRBD1	.	TRBJ2-3	TRBV7-6	CASSYRGLNTDTQYF	TGTGCCAGCAGCTATAGGGGGCTAAACACAGATACGCAGTATTTT
.	.	TRBJ1-1	TRBV18	CASSTGPNTEAFF	TGTGCCAGCTCTACAGGGCCGAACACTGAAGCTTTCTTT
.	.	TRBJ1-2	TRBV28	CASSLYYTETSYGYTF	TGTGCCAGCAGTTTATACTATACGGAAACCTCCTATGGCTACACCTTC
TRBD1	.	TRBJ2-5	TRBV11-2	CASSQDRTETQYF	TGTGCCAGCAGCCAGGACAGGACTGAGACCCAGTACTTC
TRBD1	once	TRBJ1-5	TRBV28	CASGPGQGNQPQHF	TGTGCCAGCGGACCGGGACAGGGAAATCAGCCCCAGCATTTT
TRBD1	.	TRBJ1-6	TRBV12-5	CASGLSGGDSPLHF	TGTGCTAGTGGTTTATCAGGGGGCGATTCACCCCTCCACTTT
.	.	TRBJ1-2	TRBV19	CASRGTTNLNYGYTF	TGTGCCAGTAGGGGGACAACCAACCTTAACTATGGCTACACCTTC
.	.	TRBJ2-7	TRBV5-1	CASSAGEAYEQYF	TGCGCCAGCAGCGCCGGGGAGGCCTACGAGCAGTACTTC
.	.	TRBJ2-1	TRBV30	CAWSVLYEQFF	TGTGCCTGGAGTGTACTATATGAGCAGTTCTTC
.	.	TRBJ2-1	TRBV20-1	CSARASSSVF	TGCAGTGCTAGAGCTTCTTCTTCTGTCTTC